This T cell receptor (beta chain) was captured in a study of T cells after yellow fever vaccination. Findings and limits, study-wide: Repertoires sorted by FACS could include abundant clonotypes that are contaminants from the bulk population. Post-booster repertoires again held most primary-vaccination clones (about 95% CD4, 75% to 90% CD8). Of the clonotypes, a small share occurred in both CD4 and CD8 compartments.

Comments on this clonotype: The target antigen is unknown.

Trimming stripped 0 bases from V and 4 bases from J, with 10 bases between. The CDR3 consists of 15 residues. Per the germline V gene, CDR1 is SGDLS and CDR2 is YYNGEE. Each CDR3 protein gets one entry after TCRdb re-called the 5' RACE reads with MiXCR. Found here are 150,000 to 200,000 distinct CDR3 sequences, around 8.5% of them singletons; the top ten hold roughly 36%. Sequencing used CD8+ T cells sorted from PBMCs, obtained 45 days after the yellow fever booster vaccination. The chain has TRBV9 and TRBJ2-2, with D possibly matching TRBD2 (5 bases). The TCR originated in a man aged 18 to 30 who received the YFV17D yellow fever vaccine. CDR3 in amino acids: CASSVGVGSTGELFF. For the CDR3, the DNA is TGTGCCAGCAGCGTAGGGGTAGGGAGCACCGGGGAGCTGTTTTTT. Supplemented by reference TRBV9 and TRBJ2-2, the full variable domain reads DSGVTQTPKHLITATGQRVTLRCSPRSGDLSVYWYQQSLDQGLQFLIQYYNGEERAKGNILERFSAQQFPDLHSELNLSSLELGDSALYFCASSVGVGSTGELFFGEGSRLTVL.